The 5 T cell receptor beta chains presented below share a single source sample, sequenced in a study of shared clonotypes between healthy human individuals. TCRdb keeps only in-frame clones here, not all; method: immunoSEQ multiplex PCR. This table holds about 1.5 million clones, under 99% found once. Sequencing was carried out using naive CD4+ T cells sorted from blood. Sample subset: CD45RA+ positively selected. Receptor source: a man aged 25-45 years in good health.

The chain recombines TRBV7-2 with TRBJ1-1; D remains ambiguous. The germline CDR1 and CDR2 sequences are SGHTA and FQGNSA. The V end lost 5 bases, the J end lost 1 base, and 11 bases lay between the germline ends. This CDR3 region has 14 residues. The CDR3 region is CASSNHKANTEAFF. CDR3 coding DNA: TGTGCCAGCAGCAACCATAAAGCGAACACTGAAGCTTTCTTT.

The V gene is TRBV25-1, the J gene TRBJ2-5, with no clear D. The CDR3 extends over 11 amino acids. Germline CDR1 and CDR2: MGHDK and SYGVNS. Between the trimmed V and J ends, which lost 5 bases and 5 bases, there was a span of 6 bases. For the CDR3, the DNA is TGTGCCAGCAGTTTCCACGAGACCCAGTACTTC. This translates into CASSFHETQYF.

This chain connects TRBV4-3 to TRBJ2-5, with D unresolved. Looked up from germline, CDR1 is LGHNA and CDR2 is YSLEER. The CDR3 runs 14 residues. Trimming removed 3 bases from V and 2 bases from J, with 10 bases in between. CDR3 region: CASSQRLLQETQYF. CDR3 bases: TGCGCCAGCAGCCAGCGGCTGCTACAAGAGACCCAGTACTTC.

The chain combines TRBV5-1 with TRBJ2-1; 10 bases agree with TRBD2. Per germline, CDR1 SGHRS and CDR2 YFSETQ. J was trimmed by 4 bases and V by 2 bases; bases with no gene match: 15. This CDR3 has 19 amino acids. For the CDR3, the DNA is TGCGCCAGCAGCTTCCCCCCACTTAGTAGCGGGAGGCTGTACAATGAGCAGTTCTTC. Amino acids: CASSFPPLSSGRLYNEQFF.

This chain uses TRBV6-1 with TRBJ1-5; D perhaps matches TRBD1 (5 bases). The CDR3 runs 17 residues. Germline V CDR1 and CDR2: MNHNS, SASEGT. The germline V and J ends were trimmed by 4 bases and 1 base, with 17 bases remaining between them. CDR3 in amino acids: CASSAARTRGSNQPQHF. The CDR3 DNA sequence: TGTGCCAGCAGTGCGGCCAGGACGAGGGGCAGCAATCAGCCCCAGCATTTT.